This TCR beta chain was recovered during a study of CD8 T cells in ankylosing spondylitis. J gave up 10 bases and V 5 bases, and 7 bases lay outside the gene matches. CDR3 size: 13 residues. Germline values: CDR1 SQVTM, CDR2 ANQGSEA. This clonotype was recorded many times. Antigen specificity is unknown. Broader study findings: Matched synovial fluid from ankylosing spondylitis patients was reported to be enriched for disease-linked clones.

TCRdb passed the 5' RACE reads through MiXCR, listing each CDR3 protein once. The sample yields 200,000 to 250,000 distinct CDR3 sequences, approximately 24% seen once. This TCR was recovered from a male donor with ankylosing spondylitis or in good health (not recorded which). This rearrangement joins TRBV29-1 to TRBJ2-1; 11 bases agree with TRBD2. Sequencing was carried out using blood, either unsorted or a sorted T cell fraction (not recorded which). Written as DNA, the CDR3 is TGCAGCGTTTGTCTAGCGGGAGGCGGAGAGCAGTTCTTC. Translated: CSVCLAGGGEQFF.